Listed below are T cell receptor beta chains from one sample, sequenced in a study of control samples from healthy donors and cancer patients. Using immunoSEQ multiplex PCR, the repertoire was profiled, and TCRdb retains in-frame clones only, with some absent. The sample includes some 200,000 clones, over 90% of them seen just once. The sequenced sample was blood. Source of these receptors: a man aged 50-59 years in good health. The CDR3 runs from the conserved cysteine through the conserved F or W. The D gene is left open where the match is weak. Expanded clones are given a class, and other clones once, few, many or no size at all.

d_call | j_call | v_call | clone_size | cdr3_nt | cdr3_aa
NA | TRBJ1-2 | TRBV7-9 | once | TGTGCCAGCAGCTCCACACTCAGAGAAACTAACTATGGCTACACCTTC | CASSSTLRETNYGYTF
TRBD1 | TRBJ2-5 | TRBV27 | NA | TGTGCCAGCAGTCGGGACAGGGGAGGGAAAGAGACCCAGTACTTC | CASSRDRGGKETQYF
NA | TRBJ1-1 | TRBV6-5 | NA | TGTGCCAGCACCAGGCAGACATTATCTGAAGCTTTCTTT | CASTRQTLSEAFF
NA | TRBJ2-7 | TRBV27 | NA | TGTGCCAGCAGTTTAAGGCCCGCGGAATTATCCTACGAGCAGTACTTC | CASSLRPAELSYEQYF
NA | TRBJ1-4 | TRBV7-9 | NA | TGTGCCAGCAGCTTGGGAGGGGTGGAGGAAAAACTGTTTTTT | CASSLGGVEEKLFF
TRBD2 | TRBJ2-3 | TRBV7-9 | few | TGTGCCATAACTAGCGGGGATGGAGATACGCAGTATTTT | CAITSGDGDTQYF
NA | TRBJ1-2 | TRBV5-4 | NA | TGTGCCAGCAGCGAAGGGGGTACTAACTATGGCTACACCTTC | CASSEGGTNYGYTF
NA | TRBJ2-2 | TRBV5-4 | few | TGTGCCAGCAGCCATAAATCAGACTGGGACCGGGAGCTGTTTTTT | CASSHKSDWDRELFF
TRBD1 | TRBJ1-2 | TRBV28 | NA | TGTGCCAGCAACCCTGTGGGACAGTTACGGAGCTACACCTTC | CASNPVGQLRSYTF
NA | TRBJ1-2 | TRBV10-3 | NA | TGTGCCATCAGTGGCCTAAAAGACACCGGTGAAGGCTACACCTTC | CAISGLKDTGEGYTF
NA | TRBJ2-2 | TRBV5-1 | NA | TGCGCCAGCAGCTTGGCCGGGGTTGTCGGGGAGCTGTTTTTT | CASSLAGVVGELFF
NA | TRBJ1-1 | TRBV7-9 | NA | TGTGCCAGCAGCCCCCTATCGGGGACTGAAGCTTTCTTT | CASSPLSGTEAFF
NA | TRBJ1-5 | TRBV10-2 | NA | TGCGCCAGCAGCGGACAGTCAGGCAATCAGCCCCAGCATTTT | CASSGQSGNQPQHF
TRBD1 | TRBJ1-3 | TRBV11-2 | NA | TGTGCCAGCAGCTTAGTAGGGCAGGGGGTTTCTGGAAACACCATATATTTT | CASSLVGQGVSGNTIYF
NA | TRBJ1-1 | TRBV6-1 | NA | TGTGCCAGCAGTGATCTGGTACAGAACACTGAAGCTTTCTTT | CASSDLVQNTEAFF
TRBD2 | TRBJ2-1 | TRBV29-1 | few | TGCAGCGTTGAAGGGCTAGCGGGGCGGAGCTCCTACAATGAGCAGTTCTTC | CSVEGLAGRSSYNEQFF
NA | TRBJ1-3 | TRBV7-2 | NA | TGTGCCAGCAGCCCGTTCTCTGGAAACACCATATATTTT | CASSPFSGNTIYF
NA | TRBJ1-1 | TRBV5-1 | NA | TGCGCCAGCAGCTTGGACGCGAACACTGAAGCTTTCTTT | CASSLDANTEAFF
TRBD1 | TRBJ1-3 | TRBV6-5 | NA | TGTGCCAGCGGACAGGGTCCTGGAAACACCATATATTTT | CASGQGPGNTIYF
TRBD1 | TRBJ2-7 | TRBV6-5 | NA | TGTGCCAGCAGATTTAATGGACAGGGCTACGAGCAGTACTTC | CASRFNGQGYEQYF
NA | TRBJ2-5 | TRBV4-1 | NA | TGCGCCAGCAGCCTTGGACGGGGACACCAAGAGACCCAGTACTTC | CASSLGRGHQETQYF
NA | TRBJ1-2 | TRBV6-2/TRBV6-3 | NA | TGTGCCAGCAGTTACCTCGGACAGAATGGCTACACCTTC | CASSYLGQNGYTF
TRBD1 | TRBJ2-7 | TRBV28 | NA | TGTGCCAGCAGTCTCTCGGGGCAGGGGACAGACGAGCAGTACTTC | CASSLSGQGTDEQYF
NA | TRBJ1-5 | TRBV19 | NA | TGTGCCAGTAGGCCCCTTAGCAATCAGCCCCAGCATTTT | CASRPLSNQPQHF
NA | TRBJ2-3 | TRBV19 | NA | TGTGCCAGTACGGGACGTCTCAAAACAGATACGCAGTATTTT | CASTGRLKTDTQYF
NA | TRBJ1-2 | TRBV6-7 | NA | TGTGCCAGCAATCAGGGGTCAGGCTATGGCTACACCTTC | CASNQGSGYGYTF
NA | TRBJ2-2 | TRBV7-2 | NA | TGTGCCAGCAGCTCTGAACTGACCACCGGGGAGCTGTTTTTT | CASSSELTTGELFF
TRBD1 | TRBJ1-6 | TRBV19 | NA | TGTGCCAGTAGTCTCCGGGACAGACAATCACCCCTCCACTTT | CASSLRDRQSPLHF
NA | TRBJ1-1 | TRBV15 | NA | TGTGCCACCAGCAGGACAGGCCCGTTGAACACTGAAGCTTTCTTT | CATSRTGPLNTEAFF
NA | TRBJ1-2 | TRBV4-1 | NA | TGCGCCAGCAGCCAAGTGATCGGCGACATAACTGGCTACACCTTC | CASSQVIGDITGYTF
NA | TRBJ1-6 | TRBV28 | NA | TGTGCCACTTACATAGGGGGTACCGACTATAATTCACCCCTCCACTTT | CATYIGGTDYNSPLHF
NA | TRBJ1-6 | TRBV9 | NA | TGTGCCAGCAGCGTAGCGCCAACAGAGGGAAATTCACCCCTCCACTTT | CASSVAPTEGNSPLHF
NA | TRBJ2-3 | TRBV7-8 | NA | TGTGCCAGCAGCTTAGTATCAGGCACAGATACGCAGTATTTT | CASSLVSGTDTQYF
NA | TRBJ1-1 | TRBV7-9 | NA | TGTGCCAGCAGTCCCCGCACCTACACTGAAGCTTTCTTT | CASSPRTYTEAFF
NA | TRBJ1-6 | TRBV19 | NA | TGTGCCAGTAGTTACCGGGACGGAAATTCACCCCTCCACTTT | CASSYRDGNSPLHF
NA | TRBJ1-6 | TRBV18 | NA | TGTGCCAGCTCACCAATTAGGGCCGTAGATAATTCACCCCTCCACTTT | CASSPIRAVDNSPLHF
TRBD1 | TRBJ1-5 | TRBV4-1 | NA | TGCGCCAGCAGCCAAGGCGGACAGGGAGTAGATCAGCCCCAGCATTTT | CASSQGGQGVDQPQHF
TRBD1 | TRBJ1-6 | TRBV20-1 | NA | TGCAGTGCTAGTTATCGGGACAGGGGGCAGCTCTGGAATTCACCCCTCCACTTT | CSASYRDRGQLWNSPLHF
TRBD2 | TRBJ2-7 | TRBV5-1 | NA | TGCGCCAGCAGCTTGGTAGCGGGGGGACCTTACGAGCAGTACTTC | CASSLVAGGPYEQYF
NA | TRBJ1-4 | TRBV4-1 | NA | TGCGCCAGCAGCCTCAAGAGGGAGGGTGGGACCGAAAAACTGTTTTTT | CASSLKREGGTEKLFF
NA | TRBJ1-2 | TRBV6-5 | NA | TGTGCCAGCAGCCCGACTGGCTCTCTTAACTATGGCTACACCTTC | CASSPTGSLNYGYTF
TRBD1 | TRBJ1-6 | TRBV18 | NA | TGTGCCAGCTCACCACCGGGACAGGGCCATAATTCACCCCTCCACTTT | CASSPPGQGHNSPLHF
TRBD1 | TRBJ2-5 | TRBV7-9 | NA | TGTGCCAGCAGCCTCCTCCGAGGACAGGGGGAAGAGACCCAGTACTTC | CASSLLRGQGEETQYF
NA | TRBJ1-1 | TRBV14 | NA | TGTGCCAGCAGCCAGAGGGACCGCCTCGTGTGGAACACTGAAGCTTTCTTT | CASSQRDRLVWNTEAFF
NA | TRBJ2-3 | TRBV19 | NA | TGTGCCAGTAGTATCTCAGATACGCAGTATTTT | CASSISDTQYF
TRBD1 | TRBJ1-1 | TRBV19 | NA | TGTGCCAGTAGAAGTGGACAGGGGGTGAAAGAAGCTTTCTTT | CASRSGQGVKEAFF
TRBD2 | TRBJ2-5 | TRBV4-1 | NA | TGCGCCAGCAGCCAAGTGGCTAGCGGCCGACAGGAGACCCAGTACTTC | CASSQVASGRQETQYF
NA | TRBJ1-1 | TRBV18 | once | TGTGCCAGCTCTCCGGGGCTGTTGAACACTGAAGCTTTCTTT | CASSPGLLNTEAFF
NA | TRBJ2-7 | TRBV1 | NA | TGCACCAGCAGCCAGTGTACAGGCGTAGGCGAGCAGTACTTC | CTSSQCTGVGEQYF
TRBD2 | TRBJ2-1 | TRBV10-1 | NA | TGCGCCAGCAGCGGGACTAGCGCGTACAATGAGCAGTTCTTC | CASSGTSAYNEQFF
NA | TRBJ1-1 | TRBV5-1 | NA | TGCGCCAGCACCCAGCAGGGCTACACTGAAGCTTTCTTT | CASTQQGYTEAFF